This T cell receptor (beta chain) was captured by sequencing in a study of Graves' ophthalmopathy and Graves' hyperthyroidism. In germline, CDR1 is MDHEN, CDR2 SYDVKM. The CDR3 covers 12 residues. Trimming removed 5 bases at V and 3 bases at J, with 7 bases between. This clonotype showed up many times. Beta-chain TCR CDR3 regions were amplified from RNA transcripts. First-round RT-PCR with HTBI primers preceded a second-round multiplex PCR. TCRdb ran MiXCR on the multiplex PCR reads and lists one entry per CDR3 protein. This sample has under 350,000 distinct CDR3 sequences; under 20% occur once, and the top ten carry 12%.

Sequenced: peripheral blood. The receptor comes from an adult man with Graves' ophthalmopathy. V gene TRBV28 combines with J gene TRBJ1-2; D is ambiguous. CDR3 nucleotides: TGTGCCAGCAGTAGTCAGCACTATGGCTACACCTTC. Translation gives CASSSQHYGYTF.